The clone carrying this TCR beta chain was observed at least ten times. Its cognate antigen is unknown. TCRdb passed the reads through MiXCR, listing each CDR3 protein once. The table records under 250,000 distinct CDR3 sequences, roughly 6.5% of them present only once. The data stem from a study of T cell repertoires in cytomegalovirus infection. Regarding the study as a whole: The cumulative frequency of public TCR beta families identified carriers of CMV plus the relevant HLA.

This TCR was sampled from a human donor in good health (CMV status not recorded). Some clones in this sample may be carry-over from other donors' samples. Specimen: PBMCs.

The CDR3 is CASSYRLTGEETQYF. CDR3 coding DNA: TGTGCCAGCAGCTATCGATTGACAGGGGAAGAGACCCAGTACTTC. V usage is TRBV13 and J usage is TRBJ2-5, with 8 positions matching TRBD1. This CDR3 contains 15 residues. Germline loops: CDR1 PRHDT, CDR2 FYEKMQ (reference sequence). With V trimmed by 4 bases and J by 3 bases, 7 bases remained unmatched.